Shown below are 20 T cell receptor beta chains from a single sample sequenced in a study of spatial heterogeneity in lung cancer. TCRdb called the 5' RACE reads again in MiXCR, with one record for every CDR3 protein. The profile shows 48,000 or so distinct CDR3 sequences, approximately 5% of them singletons. Described time point: sample taken at primary tumor resection. Sequencing of whole RNA from tumor, nontumor lung or frozen PBMC involved no sorting. The material sequenced was PBMCs, taken at surgery. These receptors all stem from a male donor with early-stage non-small cell lung cancer.

The chain links TRBV5-5 to TRBJ1-1, with D uncertain. The CDR3 is 14 amino acids. Trimming removed 4 bases at V and 4 bases at J, with 14 bases between. CDR1 SGHKS and CDR2 YYEKEE come from the germline V gene (reference sequence). CDR3 protein: CASSNLASGTEAFF. The CDR3 nucleotides read TGTGCCAGCAGCAACTTGGCGAGCGGCACTGAAGCTTTCTTT.

This clonotype was seen many times. V and J are TRBV10-3 and TRBJ2-2; TRBD2 matches at 10 bases. The CDR3 runs 18 residues. The germline gives CDR1 ENHRY, CDR2 SYGVKD. V was pared by 7 bases and J by 4 bases, with 15 bases of the junction left unmatched. The CDR3 reads CAITRTSGKAGTTGELFF. In DNA, the CDR3 is TGTGCCATCACCCGAACTAGCGGGAAGGCCGGAACCACCGGGGAGCTGTTTTTT.

There are a few counts of this clonotype. The rearrangement uses TRBV6-5 and TRBJ2-1; a weak D match, TRBD2 (6 bases). The ends were cut back, 2 bases at V and 5 bases at J, with 13 bases in the middle. Germline CDR1 is MNHEY and CDR2 is SVGAGI. This CDR3 is built from 15 residues. The CDR3 loop reads CASSYAGLKHNEQFF. CDR3 coding DNA: TGTGCCAGCAGTTACGCTGGACTAAAACACAATGAGCAGTTCTTC.

In its sample, this clonotype was seen many times. This chain connects TRBV12-3 or TRBV12-4 to TRBJ2-2; D may correspond to TRBD1 or TRBD2 (5 bases each). The CDR3 is 16 residues long. V lost 5 bases and J lost 4, with 17 bases in between. For the CDR3, the DNA is TGTGCCAGCAGTCTTTACCGGGACCTACGCACCGGGGAGCTGTTTTTT. This sequence encodes CASSLYRDLRTGELFF.

In its sample, this clonotype was seen many times. V gene TRBV5-6 combines with J gene TRBJ2-5; D gene unclear. The CDR3 extends over 14 amino acids. Trimming removed 7 bases at V and 4 bases at J, with 17 bases between. Germline CDR1 SGHDT, CDR2 YYEEEE. CDR3 amino acids: CASGTAWISETQYF. As DNA, the CDR3 is TGTGCCAGCGGAACCGCGTGGATATCAGAGACCCAGTACTTC.

In this sample, this clonotype turned up many times. The J gene is TRBJ1-2, the V gene TRBV19; D might be TRBD1 (5 bases). Trimming pared 9 bases from V and 3 bases from J, leaving 20 bases between. CDR3 length: 15 residues. CDR1 is LNHDA and CDR2 is SQIVND in the germline V gene (reference sequence). The CDR3 DNA follows: TGTGCCAGCTGGGACTTTAAGACGGGGCACTATGGCTACACCTTC. This encodes CASWDFKTGHYGYTF.

This clonotype was counted at least ten times. This chain connects TRBV20-1 to TRBJ2-4; D not resolved. Trimming shortened V by 2 bases and J by 1 base, and 6 bases separated the two germline ends. The CDR3 length is 13 residues. Looked up from germline, CDR1 is DFQATT and CDR2 is SNEGSKA (reference sequence). In DNA, the CDR3 is TGCAGTGCTAGACAGGAGGCCAAAAACATTCAGTACTTC. Amino acid sequence: CSARQEAKNIQYF.

This clonotype was seen repeatedly, ten times or more. The chain links TRBV27 to TRBJ2-1; 8 nucleotides line up with TRBD2. CDR3 length: 14 residues. Trimming took 7 bases from V and 6 from J; bases not matched to a gene: 8. CDR1 MNHEY and CDR2 SMNVEV come from the germline V gene (reference sequence). The CDR3, as DNA: TGTGCCAGCATGGGACTAGGAAATCCCAATGAGCAGTTCTTC. Encoded protein: CASMGLGNPNEQFF.

The V and J genes are TRBV6-5 and TRBJ2-3; TRBD2 matches at 11 bases. This CDR3 is built from 17 residues. Germline V gene data show CDR1 as MNHEY and CDR2 as SVGAGI. V was clipped by 6 bases and J by 0 bases; unmatched bases: 8. The CDR3 is CASRRLAGGRSTDTQYF. In DNA, the CDR3 is TGTGCCAGCAGGCGGCTAGCGGGAGGTCGGAGCACAGATACGCAGTATTTT.

This clonotype was seen ten or more times. This sequence joins TRBV7-6 and TRBJ2-7; TRBD1 matches at 9 bases. The CDR3 length is 16 residues. V was pared by 5 bases and J by 6 bases, with 14 bases of the junction left unmatched. Germline V gene sequence: CDR1 SGHVS, CDR2 FNYEAQ. CDR3 sequence (DNA): TGTGCCAGCAGCCCCGAGGTATCGGGACAGGGCGGCGAGCAGTACTTC. This gives the protein CASSPEVSGQGGEQYF.

The rearrangement joins TRBV20-1 to TRBJ2-3; no reliable D call. V dropped 3 bases and J dropped 4 bases, with 11 bases sitting between them. Looked up from germline, CDR1 is DFQATT and CDR2 is SNEGSKA (reference sequence). The CDR3 consists of 13 residues. The CDR3 is CSASRLNSDTQYF. The DNA of the CDR3 is TGCAGTGCTAGTAGGCTAAATTCAGATACGCAGTATTTT.

At least ten counts were recorded for this clonotype. CDR3 DNA: TGTGCCACCAGTGATGGTTCTAGCGGCAAGCAGTTCTTC. Its protein is CATSDGSSGKQFF. This chain joins TRBV24-1 and TRBJ2-1, with TRBD2 matching over 7 bases. V trimming: 3 bases; J trimming: 11 bases; junction bases outside the gene matches: 6. The CDR3 totals 13 residues. CDR1 is KGHDR, CDR2 SFDVKD, per germline.

The chain combines TRBV18 with TRBJ2-3, with D maybe TRBD1 (5 bases). Trimming pared 4 bases from V and 3 bases from J, leaving 17 bases between. This CDR3 region has 16 residues. CDR1 KGHSH and CDR2 LQKENI come from the germline V gene. The chain's CDR3 is CASSLTQEFGTDTQYF. For the CDR3, the DNA is TGTGCCAGCTCACTTACACAGGAATTTGGGACAGATACGCAGTATTTT.

V usage is TRBV29-1 and J usage is TRBJ1-4; D possibly corresponds to TRBD1 (6 bases). Germline lookup yields CDR1 SQVTM and CDR2 ANQGSEA. The CDR3 loop spans 13 amino acids. V gave up 7 bases and J gave up 5 bases, with 14 bases separating them. This CDR3 is CSAAAGDNEKLFF. Written as DNA, the CDR3 is TGCAGCGCCGCAGCAGGGGACAATGAAAAACTGTTTTTT.

The sample holds many counts of this clonotype. V is TRBV29-1 and J is TRBJ2-7; D call uncertain. Trimming pared 4 bases from V and 2 bases from J, leaving 9 bases between. CDR3 length equals 12 residues. Germline V lookup: CDR1 SQVTM, CDR2 ANQGSEA. CDR3 DNA: TGCAGCGTTGCCCCCAGTACCTACGAGCAGTACTTC. It is translated as CSVAPSTYEQYF.

The V gene is TRBV7-8, the J gene TRBJ2-5; 9 bases match TRBD2. The CDR3 runs to 16 residues. Germline loops: CDR1 SGHVS, CDR2 FQNEAQ. Trimming took 5 bases from V and 2 from J; bases not matched to a gene: 9. The CDR3 here is CASSQVVAGGQETQYF. The DNA for the CDR3 is TGTGCCAGCAGCCAGGTCGTGGCGGGAGGGCAAGAGACCCAGTACTTC. Full variable domain (rest looked up from reference TRBV7-8 and TRBJ2-5): GAGVSQSPRYKVAKRGQDVALRCDPISGHVSLFWYQQALGQGPEFLTYFQNEAQLDKSGLPSDRFFAERPEGSVSTLKIQRTQQEDSAVYLCASSQVVAGGQETQYFGPGTRLLVL.

This clonotype has at least ten counts. The chain joins TRBV25-1 to TRBJ2-2, with 7 bases that match TRBD1. The CDR3 length is 15 residues. Germline V gene lookup returns CDR1 MGHDK and CDR2 SYGVNS. The trim removed 5 bases at V and 0 bases at J, leaving 3 bases unmatched. CDR3 region: CASSLGGPNTGELFF. The CDR3 nucleotides are TGTGCCAGCAGTCTAGGGGGCCCGAACACCGGGGAGCTGTTTTTT.

This clonotype was picked up many times. The rearrangement joins TRBV20-1 to TRBJ2-1; TRBD2 is a possible D gene (5 bases). Trimming cost V 3 bases and J 12 bases, with 24 bases left between them. Germline CDR1 and CDR2: DFQATT and SNEGSKA (reference sequence). The CDR3 covers 15 residues. CDR3 nucleotides: TGCAGTGCTAGCAGAGCGGTAGGAGGTTTGGTGGGGCAGTTCTTC. Translation: CSASRAVGGLVGQFF.

This clonotype was recorded many times. The genes are TRBV9 and TRBJ2-1, with 9 bases that match TRBD2. The CDR3 contains 20 residues. V shed 0 bases and J 0 bases; nucleotides not matched to a gene: 13. Germline CDR1 is SGDLS and CDR2 is YYNGEE. In DNA, the CDR3 is TGTGCCAGCAGCGTAGCCCCAAAGGCTAGCGGGACGAGCTCCTACAATGAGCAGTTCTTC. It codes for CASSVAPKASGTSSYNEQFF.

This clonotype was recorded many times. V gene TRBV20-1 combines with J gene TRBJ2-1; no clear D. The V gene's germline CDR1 is DFQATT and CDR2 SNEGSKA (reference sequence). With 8 bases removed from V and 0 bases from J, the gap between germline ends came to 17 bases. There are 15 residues in the CDR3. CDR3 protein: CSTYSLGSSYNEQFF. CDR3 in DNA: TGCAGTACGTACTCGCTAGGAAGCTCCTACAATGAGCAGTTCTTC.